This T cell receptor beta chain stems from a study of blood T cell repertoires in COVID-19. About the study: Sites in the United States, Italy and Spain provided acute and convalescent COVID-19 samples. Nucleic acid was either cDNA or gDNA, and it came from T cells, B-cell-depleted T cells, or PBMCs.

V lost 11 bases to trimming and J lost 6 bases, with 8 bases between them. The CDR3 is made up of 9 amino acids. Under the authors' procedure: Nucleated cell number was recorded as an estimate derived from reference gene primer amplification. Method: immunoSEQ multiplex PCR; TCRdb's copy keeps in-frame clones and lacks some. The V and J calls and clone size were taken over from that table, and D and trimming were inferred from the DNA. The repertoire has approximately 170,000 clones, about four fifths of them found once; the top ten carry roughly 19%. V gene TRBV23-1 combines with J gene TRBJ2-7; D not certain. TRBV23-1 is assigned to the ORF class and has an uncertain function. This sequence was found in a woman in her 70s who had recovered from COVID-19. The specimen sequenced was peripheral blood. CDR3 nucleotide sequence: TGCGCCGCCAGAACCGAGCAGTACTTC. This gives the protein CAARTEQYF.